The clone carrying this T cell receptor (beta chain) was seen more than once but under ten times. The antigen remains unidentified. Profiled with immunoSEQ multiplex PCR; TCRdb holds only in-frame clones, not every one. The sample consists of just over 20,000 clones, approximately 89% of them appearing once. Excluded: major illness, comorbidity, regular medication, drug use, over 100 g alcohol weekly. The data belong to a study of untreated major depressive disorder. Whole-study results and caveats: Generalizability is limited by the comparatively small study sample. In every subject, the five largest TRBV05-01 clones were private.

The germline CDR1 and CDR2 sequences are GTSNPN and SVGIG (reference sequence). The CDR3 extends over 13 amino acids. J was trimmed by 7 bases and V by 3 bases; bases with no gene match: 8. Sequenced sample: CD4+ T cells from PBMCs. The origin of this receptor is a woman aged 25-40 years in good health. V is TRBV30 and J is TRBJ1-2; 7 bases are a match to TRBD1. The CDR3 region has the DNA TGTGCCTGGAGCTCCGGGACAGATGGTGGCTACACCTTC. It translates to CAWSSGTDGGYTF. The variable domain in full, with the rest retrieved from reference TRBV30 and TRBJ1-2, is SQTIHQWPATLVQPVGSPLSLECTVEGTSNPNLYWYRQAAGRGLQLLFYSVGIGQISSEVPQNLSASRPQDRQFILSSKKLLLSDSGFYLCAWSSGTDGGYTFGSGTRLTVV.